The rows below give T cell receptor beta chains drawn from one sample of a study of shared clonotypes between healthy human individuals. The repertoire was sequenced with immunoSEQ multiplex PCR; TCRdb's copy has only in-frame clones and lacks some. The repertoire holds 2,500,000 or so clones, with 80% to 95% as singletons. The material sequenced was naive CD4+ T cells from PBMCs. Source of these receptors: a young man in good health. Some clones in this sample may be carry-over from other donors' samples. Both conserved end residues are part of each CDR3. The D gene is left open where the match is weak. A row's size may be missing; if present it is once, few, many or a size class.

>TRBJ2-1|-|TRBV4-1|-
CASSQPGGGGLYNEQFF
TGCGCCAGCAGCCAACCCGGTGGCGGAGGGCTTTACAATGAGCAGTTCTTC
>TRBJ1-1|-|TRBV6-1|-
CASSDLGGGTEAFF
TGTGCCAGCAGTGATCTTGGGGGGGGCACTGAAGCTTTCTTT
>TRBJ1-2|-|TRBV7-2|-
CASSRTLGGYTF
TGTGCCAGCAGCCGTACACTTGGTGGCTACACCTTC
>TRBJ2-2|TRBD1|TRBV7-9|-
CASSSLLGTGVTGELFF
TGTGCCAGCAGCTCCCTACTGGGGACAGGGGTCACCGGGGAGCTGTTTTTT
>TRBJ2-1|TRBD2|TRBV7-8|-
CASSQARSGRTGNEQFF
TGTGCCAGCAGCCAAGCTCGTAGCGGGCGGACCGGGAATGAGCAGTTCTTC
>TRBJ1-2|TRBD1|TRBV6-6|-
CASSPRTGYGYTF
TGTGCCAGCAGTCCCAGGACAGGGTATGGCTACACCTTC
>TRBJ2-7|-|TRBV7-6|once
CASSPGTSREQYF
TGTGCCAGCAGCCCCGGGACAAGTCGCGAGCAGTACTTC
>TRBJ2-1|TRBD1|TRBV29-1|-
CSGMDRVPSNEQFF
TGCAGCGGGATGGACAGGGTACCATCCAATGAGCAGTTCTTC
>TRBJ2-3|-|TRBV9|-
CASSAGSTDTQYF
TGTGCCAGCAGCGCCGGGAGTACAGATACGCAGTATTTT
>TRBJ2-1|-|TRBV7-9|-
CASSLEGDYPREQFF
TGTGCCAGCAGCTTAGAGGGGGACTACCCTCGGGAGCAGTTCTTC
>TRBJ2-2|TRBD2|TRBV18|-
CASSRSGSDTGELFF
TGTGCCAGCTCACGCAGCGGGAGCGACACCGGGGAGCTGTTTTTT
>TRBJ2-1|-|TRBV5-1|-
CASSSRTPSSYNEQFF
TGCGCCAGCAGCTCTCGGACTCCAAGCTCCTACAATGAGCAGTTCTTC
>TRBJ1-2|TRBD1|TRBV5-1|-
CASSLADRARSGYGYTF
TGCGCCAGCAGCTTGGCGGACAGGGCCCGGTCCGGCTATGGCTACACCTTC
>TRBJ2-2|-|TRBV5-6|-
CASSFIAGGTKAGELFF
TGTGCCAGCAGCTTCATTGCTGGCGGGACAAAAGCCGGGGAGCTGTTTTTT
>TRBJ1-1|TRBD1|TRBV5-1|-
CASSSYRGGYTEAFF
TGCGCCAGCAGCTCGTACAGGGGTGGATACACTGAAGCTTTCTTT
>TRBJ1-1|-|TRBV6-1|-
CASSEAHWELF
TGTGCCAGCAGTGAAGCCCATTGGGAACTCTTT
>TRBJ1-3|-|TRBV7-2|-
CASRPGHQTGNTIYF
TGTGCCAGCAGGCCAGGGCACCAGACTGGAAACACCATATATTTT
>TRBJ1-2|TRBD1|TRBV28|-
CASSTGTGGFGYTF
TGTGCCAGCAGCACCGGGACAGGGGGTTTTGGCTACACCTTC
>TRBJ1-2|-|TRBV4-3|-
CASSQEWDRAYGYTF
TGCGCCAGCAGCCAAGAGTGGGACCGAGCCTATGGCTACACCTTC
>TRBJ2-1|-|TRBV5-1|-
CASSFGQNNEQFF
TGCGCCAGCAGCTTTGGGCAGAACAATGAGCAGTTCTTC
>TRBJ1-1|-|TRBV28|-
CASSLVQLRNTEAFF
TGTGCCAGCAGTTTGGTTCAGCTAAGGAACACTGAAGCTTTCTTT
>TRBJ2-1|TRBD2|TRBV6-1|-
CASRKREWVGEQFF
TGTGCCAGCAGGAAGCGGGAGTGGGTAGGTGAGCAGTTCTTC